This passage covers 20 T cell receptor beta chains from one sample sequenced in a study of cytomegalovirus exposure and HLA in healthy donors. Both 60 Vbeta primers and 13 Jbeta primers went into the PCR. Produced via immunoSEQ multiplex PCR; TCRdb's table is partial and in-frame only. Among 130,000 to 150,000 clones listed, around two thirds were seen once. Sequenced input: PBMCs. The receptors derive from a woman under 30 in good health and CMV-seronegative.

This rearrangement joins TRBV4-3 to TRBJ1-1; 7 bases agree with TRBD1. The CDR3 totals 16 residues. Germline trimming cut 1 base from V and 0 bases from J; bases unmatched to any gene: 5. Germline assignment: CDR1 LGHNA and CDR2 YSLEER. CDR3 region: CASSQGTRGLNTEAFF. In nucleotides, the CDR3 is TGCGCCAGCAGCCAAGGGACAAGGGGGCTGAACACTGAAGCTTTCTTT.

This chain joins TRBV27 and TRBJ1-2; D uncertain. V lost 0 bases and J 0 bases, leaving 20 bases between the germline ends. CDR1 MNHEY and CDR2 SMNVEV come from the germline V gene (reference sequence). The CDR3 is 19 residues long. CDR3 DNA sequence: TGTGCCAGCAGTTTATCGTGGAGCGGAGTGAGGTTCGCTAACTATGGCTACACCTTC. Translated: CASSLSWSGVRFANYGYTF.

This chain uses TRBV28 with TRBJ2-7; 9 positions agree with TRBD2. V was pared by 6 bases and J by 0 bases, with 3 bases of the junction left unmatched. This CDR3 comprises 14 residues. Germline CDR1 MDHEN, CDR2 SYDVKM. Here the CDR3 reads CASRLAGNSYEQYF. CDR3 coding DNA: TGTGCCAGCAGACTAGCGGGCAACTCCTACGAGCAGTACTTC. Supplemented by reference TRBV28 and TRBJ2-7, the full variable domain reads DVKVTQSSRYLVKRTGEKVFLECVQDMDHENMFWYRQDPGLGLRLIYFSYDVKMKEKGDIPEGYSVSREKKERFSLILESASTNQTSMYLCASRLAGNSYEQYFGPGTRLTVT.

The rearrangement joins TRBV18 to TRBJ1-2; TRBD1 aligns across 8 bases. J was trimmed by 6 bases and V by 6 bases; bases with no gene match: 15. The CDR3 totals 16 residues. In germline, CDR1 is KGHSH, CDR2 LQKENI. CDR3 loop: CASSLRPPDRADGYTF. Written as DNA, the CDR3 is TGTGCCAGCTCCCTCCGACCCCCGGACAGGGCAGATGGCTACACCTTC.

The chain uses TRBV6-7 and TRBJ1-3, with a weak D call TRBD1 (6 bases). TRBV6-7 is an ORF, and what it does is uncertain. Trimming stripped 5 bases from V and 3 bases from J, with 20 bases between. CDR3 size: 17 residues. CDR3 region: CASSHPTSGDHGNTIYF. CDR3 sequence (DNA): TGTGCCAGCAGTCACCCGACCTCAGGGGACCATGGAAACACCATATATTTT.

This chain links TRBV20-1 with TRBJ1-1; the D is unclear. The germline gives CDR1 DFQATT, CDR2 SNEGSKA (reference sequence). This CDR3 has 11 amino acids. V lost 3 bases and J lost 8, with 10 bases in between. The CDR3: CSASRVVEAFF. The CDR3, as DNA: TGCAGTGCTAGCCGGGTCGTCGAAGCTTTCTTT.

The chain couples TRBV5-1 to TRBJ2-1; TRBD2 agrees at 7 bases. After removal of 4 bases from V and 7 bases from J, the junction contained 23 bases not matched to a gene. The CDR3 is 19 amino acids. Germline V CDR1 and CDR2: SGHRS, YFSETQ. CDR3 nucleotides: TGCGCCAGCAGCCCATTAGTGGAAGAAAAGGGAGCGGGGCTGAATGAGCAGTTCTTC. It codes for CASSPLVEEKGAGLNEQFF.

V is TRBV27 and J is TRBJ2-4; 12 nucleotides align to TRBD2. The germline V gene has CDR1 MNHEY and CDR2 SMNVEV (reference sequence). The trim removed 6 bases at V and 3 bases at J, leaving 9 bases unmatched. The CDR3 loop spans 17 amino acids. CDR3 sequence: CASRAPASGGVKNIQYF. The CDR3 region has the DNA TGTGCCAGCAGGGCCCCTGCTAGCGGGGGGGTCAAAAACATTCAGTACTTC.

This clone was counted a few times. The chain couples TRBV7-3 to TRBJ2-5; TRBD2 matches 9 bases. Germline V CDR1 and CDR2: SGHTA, FQGTGA. V dropped 5 bases and J dropped 2; count of bases not matched to a gene: 6. The CDR3 contains 15 residues. CDR3 DNA sequence: TGTGCCAGCAGCGGGGGGCTAGCGGGGCAAGAGACCCAGTACTTC. It specifies CASSGGLAGQETQYF.

The chain has TRBV10-1 and TRBJ2-1; 7 bases line up with TRBD2. Trimming at V came to 4 bases and at J to 6 bases, leaving 9 bases not matched to a gene. Looked up from germline, CDR1 is WNHNN and CDR2 is SYGVQD (reference sequence). CDR3 length equals 15 residues. CDR3 DNA sequence: TGCGCCAGCAGTGGAGGGAGGGCCGGTGGCAATGAGCAGTTCTTC. This translates into CASSGGRAGGNEQFF.

The gene calls are TRBV21-1 and TRBJ1-6; TRBD1, as called in the table, went unchecked against the DNA. TRBV21-1 is noted as a pseudogene. This CDR3 is built from 16 residues. This CDR3 is CASSNGRGLGNSPLHF. CDR3 coding DNA: TGTGCCAGCAGTAATGGTAGGGGGCTTGGAAATTCACCCCTCCACTTT.

The gene calls are TRBV5-4 and TRBJ2-1; 8 nucleotides agree with TRBD2. V lost 0 bases, J lost 5 bases, and 4 bases stayed unmatched. CDR3 length equals 15 residues. The germline gives CDR1 SGHNT, CDR2 YYREEE (reference sequence). The CDR3 here is CASSLGGLVDNEQFF. In nucleotides, the CDR3 is TGTGCCAGCAGCTTGGGGGGACTAGTGGACAATGAGCAGTTCTTC.

This clone was seen only a few times. The V call is TRBV6-1, the J call TRBJ1-3, with D possibly being TRBD1 (5 bases). The CDR3 is made up of 14 amino acids. Germline CDR1 is MNHNS and CDR2 is SASEGT. With 6 bases removed from V and 1 base from J, the gap between germline ends came to 10 bases. This CDR3 is CASSPGLSGNTIYF. CDR3 DNA: TGTGCCAGCAGCCCAGGGCTTTCTGGAAACACCATATATTTT.

J is TRBJ2-2 and V is TRBV21-1; TRBD2, the table's D call, was not compared with the DNA. TRBV21-1 is termed a pseudogene. This CDR3 is built from 18 residues. The CDR3 region is CASSKVGPSASPSGELFF. CDR3 in DNA: TGTGCCAGCAGCAAAGTTGGCCCCAGCGCTAGCCCCTCCGGGGAGCTGTTTTTT.

This clone was found once. V is TRBV4-1 and J is TRBJ1-1; 9 nucleotides agree with TRBD1. This CDR3 comprises 16 residues. Germline V CDR1 and CDR2: MGHRA, YSYEKL. Trimming cost V 3 bases and J 0 bases; bases outside gene matches: 5. The chain's CDR3 is CASSQGQGEVNTEAFF. In DNA form, the CDR3 reads TGCGCCAGCAGCCAGGGACAGGGAGAAGTGAACACTGAAGCTTTCTTT.

The chain has TRBV27 and TRBJ1-2, with TRBD1 as a possible D gene (6 bases). V was pared by 4 bases and J by 7 bases, with 19 bases between. Per the germline V gene, CDR1 is MNHEY and CDR2 is SMNVEV (reference sequence). The CDR3 is made up of 15 amino acids. CDR3 in amino acids: CASSYVGAGASGYTF. The CDR3 DNA reads as TGTGCCAGCAGTTACGTGGGAGCAGGGGCCAGTGGCTACACCTTC.

The table lists this clone with a few counts. The chain recombines TRBV4-3 with TRBJ1-2, with 7 positions matching TRBD1. The length of the CDR3 is 14 residues. Germline V gene lookup returns CDR1 LGHNA and CDR2 YSLEER. Trimming removed 3 bases from V and 6 bases from J; junction bases left unmatched: 7. The CDR3 DNA is TGCGCCAGCAGCCATGCCGACAGGGAAGATGGCTACACCTTC. It codes for CASSHADREDGYTF.

The genes are TRBV27 and TRBJ2-1; no clear D gene. Germline values: CDR1 MNHEY, CDR2 SMNVEV (reference sequence). V was shortened by 7 bases and J by 6 bases, with 13 bases between the two germline ends. The CDR3 runs 13 residues. The CDR3 spells CASTPRRSNEQFF. The CDR3 DNA reads TGTGCCAGCACCCCGCGGCGGTCCAATGAGCAGTTCTTC.

The chain has TRBV7-9 and TRBJ1-4; tentative D call: TRBD1 (5 bases). Germline-derived CDR1 and CDR2 are SEHNR and FQNEAQ (reference sequence). This CDR3 has 15 amino acids. V lost 3 bases and J lost 5, with 13 bases in between. CDR3: CASSFSTARNEKLFF. The CDR3 DNA follows: TGTGCCAGCAGCTTTTCGACAGCCAGGAATGAAAAACTGTTTTTT.

The chain carries TRBV4-1 and TRBJ1-1; possible D gene TRBD1, 5 bases. CDR1 and CDR2 from the germline V gene are MGHRA and YSYEKL. The CDR3 is 15 amino acids. Trimming stripped 1 base from V and 5 bases from J, with 14 bases between. The CDR3 sequence is CASSQGWAGGTEAFF. The CDR3 DNA reads TGCGCCAGCAGCCAAGGGTGGGCGGGGGGAACTGAAGCTTTCTTT.